The 8 T cell receptor beta chains below come from one sample, sequenced in a study of vaccination effects on CD4 cells after COVID-19. Before sequencing took place, the ViraFEST assay used viral peptide pools to expand antigen-specific CD4+ T cells. Culture lasted approximately 10 days before CD4+ T cell isolation. BNT162b2 vaccine or mRNA-1273 vaccine was given to participants in two doses. No antigen has been assigned to these receptors. Profiling relied on immunoSEQ multiplex PCR, and the TCRdb table lists in-frame clones only, not all of them. The sample holds roughly 59,000 clones; under 80% are singletons and the top ten take 2%. Material: CD4+ T cells from PBMCs cultured with HCoV-OC43 spike peptides, obtained after COVID-19 vaccination. Described subset: HCoV-OC43 spike overlapping peptide pool stimulation. These receptors came from a human donor who received a COVID-19 vaccine.

CDR3 sequence: CASSRRDRGAYNEQFF. The CDR3 region has the DNA TGTGCCAGCAGCCGCAGAGACAGGGGCGCCTACAATGAGCAGTTCTTC. The chain has TRBV5-4 and TRBJ2-1; 8 nucleotides agree with TRBD1. Germline V lookup: CDR1 SGHNT, CDR2 YYREEE (reference sequence). V lost 4 bases, J lost 2 bases, and 8 bases stayed unmatched. The CDR3 is 16 amino acids.

This clone appeared a single time. The chain combines TRBV18 with TRBJ2-2, with TRBD1 as a possible D gene (5 bases). Germline values: CDR1 KGHSH, CDR2 LQKENI. The CDR3 covers 16 residues. The V end lost 5 bases, the J end lost 3 bases, and 16 bases lay between the germline ends. The CDR3 is CASSEWGAPDTGELFF. The CDR3 DNA follows: TGTGCCAGCTCAGAATGGGGCGCACCAGACACCGGGGAGCTGTTTTTT.

The chain carries TRBV7-2 and TRBJ1-3; D perhaps matches TRBD1 (5 bases). CDR3 length: 19 residues. Between the trimmed V and J ends, which lost 2 bases and 0 bases, there was a span of 20 bases. The germline V gene encodes CDR1 SGHTA and CDR2 FQGNSA. CDR3 DNA: TGTGCCAGCAGCTTACAGGGCTTCAGGTTACAAGTCTCTGGAAACACCATATATTTT. Residues: CASSLQGFRLQVSGNTIYF.

The gene calls are TRBV25-1 and TRBJ1-6; D gene ambiguous. The CDR3 is 15 amino acids. CDR1 and CDR2 from the germline V gene are MGHDK and SYGVNS. V was clipped by 3 bases and J by 6 bases, with 12 bases between them. The CDR3 protein is CASSDGRWSNSPLHF. In DNA, the CDR3 is TGTGCCAGCAGTGACGGACGTTGGTCTAATTCACCCCTCCACTTT.

The chain combines TRBV7-8 with TRBJ1-1; D remains ambiguous. Trimming removed 5 bases from V and 1 base from J, with 8 bases in between. This CDR3 contains 13 residues. The germline V gene has CDR1 SGHVS and CDR2 FQNEAQ. The CDR3 DNA sequence: TGTGCCAGCAGCAAGTCAGAGAACACTGAAGCTTTCTTT. It is translated as CASSKSENTEAFF.

The chain recombines TRBV29-1 with TRBJ1-3; D unresolved. The V gene's germline CDR1 is SQVTM and CDR2 ANQGSEA. V dropped 6 bases and J dropped 4 bases, with 10 bases sitting between them. The CDR3 loop spans 12 amino acids. The CDR3 DNA sequence: TGCAGCGTACGGACGGTCGGAAACACCATATATTTT. It specifies CSVRTVGNTIYF.

The chain has TRBV19 and TRBJ1-1, with TRBD1 matching over 7 bases. This CDR3 spans 14 amino acids. Germline CDR1 and CDR2: LNHDA and SQIVND (reference sequence). The ends lost 3 bases at V and 3 bases at J; junction bases unmatched: 4. The chain's CDR3 is CASSMAQGYTEAFF. The CDR3, as DNA: TGTGCCAGTAGTATGGCACAGGGGTACACTGAAGCTTTCTTT.

J is TRBJ2-6 and V is TRBV6-2 or TRBV6-3; D is possibly TRBD1 (5 bases). This CDR3 region has 19 residues. The V end lost 5 bases, the J end lost 0 bases, and 20 bases lay between the germline ends. Per the germline V gene, CDR1 is MNHEY and CDR2 is SVGEGT. The CDR3 is CASSRYGQGFNSGANVLTF. The CDR3 DNA reads as TGTGCCAGCAGTCGGTACGGTCAGGGCTTTAACTCTGGGGCCAACGTCCTGACTTTC.